The 14 T cell receptor beta chains listed next were all sequenced from one sample in a study of cytomegalovirus exposure and HLA in healthy donors. PCR involved 60 Vbeta and 13 Jbeta primers. The assay was immunoSEQ multiplex PCR, and TCRdb's table has in-frame clones only and misses some. The sample includes roughly 130,000 clones, about four fifths of them seen just once. The sample comprised PBMCs. The receptor set was obtained from a male donor in good health and CMV-seropositive.

This clone was seen only a few times. This sequence joins TRBV7-2 and TRBJ2-3; TRBD2 matches at 7 bases. Trimming removed 7 bases from V and 7 bases from J; junction bases left unmatched: 14. CDR1 and CDR2 from the germline V gene are SGHTA and FQGNSA. The CDR3 is made up of 15 amino acids. The DNA for the CDR3 is TGTGCCAGCACCGCCTTGAGCGGGGCTGCTAATACGCAGTATTTT. As protein: CASTALSGAANTQYF.

As regards this clone: At one end, the junction sequence differs from germline, possibly due to a read error. The J gene is TRBJ2-5, the V gene TRBV7-7; TRBD1 matches 7 bases. Near its end, the DNA agrees better with TRBJ2-7, so the J call may be wrong. Germline CDR1 is SSHAT and CDR2 is FNYEAQ (reference sequence). This CDR3 is built from 15 residues. The CDR3 reads CASSPQTGSFLEQYF. In DNA form, the CDR3 reads TGTGCTAGCAGCCCACAGACAGGGAGTTTCCTCGAGCAGTACTTC.

This clone was counted only a few times. The chain couples TRBV15 to TRBJ2-5; weak D call: TRBD2 (6 bases). Germline V lookup: CDR1 LNHNV, CDR2 YYDKDF (reference sequence). CDR3 length equals 15 residues. Trimming cost V 1 base and J 4 bases, with 13 bases left between them. CDR3 in amino acids: CATSRASAVGETQYF. As DNA, the CDR3 is TGTGCCACCAGCAGAGCTAGCGCGGTAGGAGAGACCCAGTACTTC.

This rearrangement joins TRBV7-8 to TRBJ2-5; D may be TRBD1 (5 bases). V shed 6 bases and J shed 4 bases, with 12 bases lying between them. CDR1 is SGHVS and CDR2 is FQNEAQ in the germline V gene. The length of the CDR3 is 13 residues. The CDR3 DNA is TGTGCCAGCAGGCCAGGGCGACTAGAGACCCAGTACTTC. It yields the protein CASRPGRLETQYF.

This chain joins TRBV7-2 and TRBJ2-7; 15 bases are shared with TRBD2. The CDR3 spans 17 residues. Germline assignment: CDR1 SGHTA and CDR2 FQGNSA. After removal of 4 bases from V and 1 base from J, the junction contained 5 bases not matched to a gene. The CDR3: CASSSPGLAGGSYEQYF. In nucleotides, the CDR3 is TGTGCCAGCAGCTCTCCGGGACTAGCGGGGGGATCCTACGAGCAGTACTTC.

The chain carries TRBV19 and TRBJ2-1; 11 bases match TRBD2. Germline V gives CDR1 LNHDA, CDR2 SQIVND (reference sequence). This CDR3 is 16 amino acids long. The V segment lost 0 bases and the J segment 4 bases; nucleotides outside the gene matches: 2. CDR3 residues: CASSIETSGRYNEQFF. In DNA form, the CDR3 reads TGTGCCAGTAGTATAGAAACTAGCGGGAGATACAATGAGCAGTTCTTC.

The chain recombines TRBV5-1 with TRBJ2-7; TRBD2 agrees at 11 bases. CDR1 is SGHRS and CDR2 is YFSETQ in the germline V gene. With 4 bases clipped from V and 0 bases from J, the junction kept 9 bases outside the gene matches. CDR3 length equals 17 residues. CDR3 loop: CASSGIGLAGYSYEQYF. The CDR3 nucleotides are TGCGCCAGCAGCGGAATCGGACTAGCGGGCTACTCCTACGAGCAGTACTTC.

The CDR3 loop reads CASSSEALRSYNEQFF. CDR3 nucleotides: TGTGCCAGCAGCTCGGAGGCATTAAGATCGTACAATGAGCAGTTCTTC. V gene TRBV13 combines with J gene TRBJ2-1; D may be TRBD2 (5 bases). CDR1 and CDR2 from the germline V gene are PRHDT and FYEKMQ (reference sequence). The V end lost 4 bases, the J end lost 4 bases, and 17 bases lay between the germline ends. The CDR3 spans 16 residues.

This chain joins TRBV2 and TRBJ2-1; 11 bases align to TRBD2. Germline-derived CDR1 and CDR2 are SNHLY and FYNNEI. This CDR3 has 15 residues. J lost 3 bases, V lost 6 bases, and 4 bases had no gene match. The CDR3 reads CASRLAGGYYNEQFF. DNA of the CDR3: TGTGCCAGCAGATTAGCGGGAGGGTACTACAATGAGCAGTTCTTC.

The chain is built from TRBV7-2 and TRBJ2-5, with 14 positions matching TRBD2. The germline V gene encodes CDR1 SGHTA and CDR2 FQGNSA. The CDR3 spans 17 residues. V dropped 5 bases and J dropped 2; count of bases not matched to a gene: 7. The CDR3 DNA reads TGTGCCAGCAGCCTCCTGGGACTAGCGGGGGAGCAAGAGACCCAGTACTTC. Its translation is CASSLLGLAGEQETQYF.

This chain joins TRBV7-2 and TRBJ1-4, with 7 bases aligning to TRBD1. The CDR3 contains 16 residues. V was clipped by 0 bases and J by 6 bases; unmatched bases: 7. The germline CDR1 and CDR2 sequences are SGHTA and FQGNSA. This CDR3 is CASSLASQGEDEKLFF. In nucleotides, the CDR3 is TGTGCCAGCAGCTTAGCTAGTCAGGGGGAGGATGAAAAACTGTTTTTT. The full variable domain, in which reference TRBV7-2 and TRBJ1-4 provide the parts outside the CDR3, is GAGVSQSPSNKVTEKGKDVELRCDPISGHTALYWYRQSLGQGLEFLIYFQGNSAPDKSGLPSDRFSAERTGGSVSTLTIQRTQQEDSAVYLCASSLASQGEDEKLFFGSGTQLSVL.

Comment on this clone: Relative to the germline gene, one junction end is altered; a read error may explain this. This chain connects TRBV5-1 to TRBJ1-2, with a possible D match to TRBD1 (6 bases). The CDR3 runs 14 residues. CDR1 and CDR2 from the germline V gene are SGHRS and YFSETQ. The CDR3 reads CASSLDSRGNGYTF. The CDR3 bases are TGCGCCAGCAGTTTGGACAGCCGGGGGAATGGCTACACCTTC.

This chain uses TRBV7-8 with TRBJ1-6; TRBD1 is a possible D gene (5 bases). Germline V gene sequence: CDR1 SGHVS, CDR2 FQNEAQ. The CDR3 has 17 residues. Trimming pared 8 bases from V and 8 bases from J, leaving 25 bases between. This CDR3 is CASSRGEGAAFDSPLHF. The CDR3 DNA reads as TGTGCCAGCTCCCGAGGGGAGGGTGCGGCTTTTGATTCACCCCTCCACTTT.

The rearrangement uses TRBV4-3 and TRBJ2-2; TRBD2 matches at 7 bases. Unmatched junction bases numbered 4, after V lost 0 bases and J lost 0 bases. The CDR3 has 17 residues. Germline assignment: CDR1 LGHNA and CDR2 YSLEER. The CDR3 here is CASSQDRGSSNTGELFF. CDR3 bases: TGCGCCAGCAGCCAAGATCGCGGGAGCTCGAACACCGGGGAGCTGTTTTTT.